Below, 14 T cell receptor beta chains from the same sample are listed, as sequenced in a study of T cells of healthy individuals (dated by TCRdb to between 2018 and 2020). Library method: 5' RACE. Data came from an Illumina MiSeq. The public reads were reanalyzed by TCRdb: fastp trimming at Q25, MiXCR alignment, in-frame beta chains only. Records with the same CDR3 protein are collapsed into one entry carrying the most frequent genes and DNA. The sample includes over 40,000 distinct CDR3 sequences, with 4.5% observed a single time. The ten largest clones represent approximately 8.5% of the sample. The origin of the receptors is a human donor in good health.

Ten or more counts support this clonotype. V is TRBV12-3 or TRBV12-4 and J is TRBJ1-1, with D uncertain. This CDR3 contains 10 residues. Trimming removed 2 bases from V and 9 bases from J, with 4 bases in between. The CDR3 DNA reads TGTGCCAGCAGTTTATCCAAAGCTTTCTTT. Protein: CASSLSKAFF.

This clonotype was recorded many times. V is TRBV19 and J is TRBJ1-1; D is unclear. Trimming cost V 5 bases and J 10 bases, with 20 bases left between them. The CDR3 sequence is 14 residues long. Germline CDR1 is LNHDA and CDR2 is SQIVND (reference sequence). CDR3 loop: CASSAILRVSGAFF. DNA for the CDR3: TGTGCCAGTAGTGCCATACTGAGGGTCTCGGGAGCTTTCTTT.

This clonotype showed up many times. This rearrangement joins TRBV4-3 to TRBJ2-7, with D perhaps given as TRBD1 or TRBD2 (6 bases each). This CDR3 has 15 residues. The V gene lost 1 base and the J gene lost 3 bases, with 13 bases spanning the gap. The germline CDR1 and CDR2 sequences are LGHNA and YSLEER. CDR3 sequence (DNA): TGCGCCAGCAGCCAAGTCTCGGGGGCAAGCTACGAGCAGTACTTC. This codes for CASSQVSGASYEQYF.

In its sample, this clonotype was seen many times. This chain connects TRBV10-3 to TRBJ2-1; 7 bases are a match to TRBD2. Germline CDR1 ENHRY, CDR2 SYGVKD. The CDR3 has 16 residues. The junction had 11 bases not matched to a gene; V was cut back by 4 bases and J by 5 bases. CDR3: CAISGAKASGNNEQFF. The CDR3 nucleotides read TGTGCCATCAGTGGGGCCAAGGCTAGCGGAAACAATGAGCAGTTCTTC.

This clonotype was observed a few times. This sequence joins TRBV7-9 and TRBJ2-3; D is unclear. The CDR3 sequence is 17 residues long. Trimming pared 5 bases from V and 3 bases from J, leaving 21 bases between. The germline gives CDR1 SEHNR, CDR2 FQNEAQ (reference sequence). The CDR3 bases are TGTGCCAGCAGCCGTTTAATACAGATCTTCGAGACAGATACGCAGTATTTT. It codes for CASSRLIQIFETDTQYF. Full variable domain (rest looked up from reference TRBV7-9 and TRBJ2-3): DTGVSQNPRHKITKRGQNVTFRCDPISEHNRLYWYRQTLGQGPEFLTYFQNEAQLEKSRLLSDRFSAERPKGSFSTLEIQRTEQGDSAMYLCASSRLIQIFETDTQYFGPGTRLTVL.

This chain links TRBV4-1 with TRBJ1-5, with a tentative D call TRBD1 (6 bases). The CDR3 length is 15 residues. V was pared by 2 bases and J by 7 bases, with 15 bases between. Germline V gene lookup returns CDR1 MGHRA and CDR2 YSYEKL. The CDR3 sequence: CASSQWQGPGQPQHF. The CDR3 coding sequence is TGCGCCAGCAGCCAATGGCAGGGGCCGGGGCAGCCCCAGCATTTT.

The rearrangement joins TRBV19 to TRBJ1-1; D is possibly TRBD1 (5 bases). Deletions cut 3 bases from V and 6 bases from J, with 17 bases between. This CDR3 region has 15 residues. Germline loops: CDR1 LNHDA, CDR2 SQIVND (reference sequence). CDR3 DNA sequence: TGTGCCAGTAGTATTTCGGTGAGCGGGACTGCTGAAGCTTTCTTT. This sequence encodes CASSISVSGTAEAFF.

This clonotype has ten or more counts. The CDR3 sequence is CASSSDGRAYNSPLHF. Here the CDR3 DNA reads TGTGCCAGCAGCTCCGACGGAAGAGCCTATAATTCACCCCTCCACTTT. The V gene is TRBV11-3, the J gene TRBJ1-6; D unclear. Trimming pared 4 bases from V and 2 bases from J, leaving 12 bases between. This CDR3 has 16 residues. CDR1 and CDR2 from the germline V gene are SGHNT and YENEEA. Together with reference TRBV11-3 and TRBJ1-6, the CDR3 gives the full variable domain: EAGVVQSPRYKIIEKKQPVAFWCNPISGHNTLYWYLQNLGQGPELLIRYENEEAVDDSQLPKDRFSAERLKGVDSTLKIQPAELGDSAVYLCASSSDGRAYNSPLHFGNGTRLTVT.

This clonotype occurred many times. This chain joins TRBV27 and TRBJ1-1; the D is unclear. Germline V lookup: CDR1 MNHEY, CDR2 SMNVEV (reference sequence). This CDR3 has 11 residues. Trimming removed 8 bases from V and 1 base from J, with 5 bases in between. The CDR3 sequence is CASRRNTEAFF. CDR3 in DNA: TGTGCCAGCCGTCGGAACACTGAAGCTTTCTTT.

This clonotype has a count of ten or more. The chain is built from TRBV30 and TRBJ2-3, with D possibly matching TRBD1 (6 bases). The CDR3 has 15 residues. V lost 1 base and J 6 bases, leaving 17 bases between the germline ends. The germline V gene has CDR1 GTSNPN and CDR2 SVGIG (reference sequence). The CDR3 is CAWSAGQRDGDTQYF. In DNA, the CDR3 is TGTGCCTGGAGTGCCGGACAGAGGGACGGGGATACGCAGTATTTT.

This clonotype was recorded at least ten times. This chain uses TRBV6-6 with TRBJ2-3; TRBD1 matches 10 bases. CDR3 length equals 14 residues. J lost 5 bases, V lost 10 bases, and 9 bases had no gene match. Germline CDR1 and CDR2: MNHNY and SVGAGI (reference sequence). The DNA for the CDR3 is TGTGCCACGCTCCGGGACAGGGGTGTAGATACGCAGTATTTT. It yields the protein CATLRDRGVDTQYF.

This clonotype occurred many times. At one of its ends the junction is not consistent with the germline gene, which may arise from a read error. The J gene is TRBJ1-2, the V gene TRBV6-5; D uncertain. CDR1 MNHEY and CDR2 SVGAGI come from the germline V gene. The CDR3 consists of 11 residues. The CDR3 sequence is CASSSHFVIHF. The CDR3 bases are TGTGCCAGCAGTTCCCACTTTGTAATTCACTTC.

In this sample, this clonotype turned up a few times. The V gene is TRBV2, the J gene TRBJ2-3, with TRBD2 identical over 9 bases. The CDR3 runs to 15 residues. Germline V gene sequence: CDR1 SNHLY, CDR2 FYNNEI. Unmatched junction bases numbered 10, after V lost 8 bases and J lost 4 bases. CDR3: CASQAGGPAADTQYF. In DNA, the CDR3 is TGTGCCAGCCAGGCGGGAGGGCCGGCCGCAGATACGCAGTATTTT.

V is TRBV6-2 or TRBV6-3 and J is TRBJ1-1, with 8 nucleotides matching TRBD1. CDR1 and CDR2 from the germline V gene are MNHEY and SVGEGT. Trimming cost V 7 bases and J 1 base; bases outside gene matches: 11. This CDR3 has 16 amino acids. The CDR3 DNA reads as TGTGCCAGCATCCCCGGACAGGGCCTGGGGAACACTGAAGCTTTCTTT. Translated, it gives CASIPGQGLGNTEAFF.